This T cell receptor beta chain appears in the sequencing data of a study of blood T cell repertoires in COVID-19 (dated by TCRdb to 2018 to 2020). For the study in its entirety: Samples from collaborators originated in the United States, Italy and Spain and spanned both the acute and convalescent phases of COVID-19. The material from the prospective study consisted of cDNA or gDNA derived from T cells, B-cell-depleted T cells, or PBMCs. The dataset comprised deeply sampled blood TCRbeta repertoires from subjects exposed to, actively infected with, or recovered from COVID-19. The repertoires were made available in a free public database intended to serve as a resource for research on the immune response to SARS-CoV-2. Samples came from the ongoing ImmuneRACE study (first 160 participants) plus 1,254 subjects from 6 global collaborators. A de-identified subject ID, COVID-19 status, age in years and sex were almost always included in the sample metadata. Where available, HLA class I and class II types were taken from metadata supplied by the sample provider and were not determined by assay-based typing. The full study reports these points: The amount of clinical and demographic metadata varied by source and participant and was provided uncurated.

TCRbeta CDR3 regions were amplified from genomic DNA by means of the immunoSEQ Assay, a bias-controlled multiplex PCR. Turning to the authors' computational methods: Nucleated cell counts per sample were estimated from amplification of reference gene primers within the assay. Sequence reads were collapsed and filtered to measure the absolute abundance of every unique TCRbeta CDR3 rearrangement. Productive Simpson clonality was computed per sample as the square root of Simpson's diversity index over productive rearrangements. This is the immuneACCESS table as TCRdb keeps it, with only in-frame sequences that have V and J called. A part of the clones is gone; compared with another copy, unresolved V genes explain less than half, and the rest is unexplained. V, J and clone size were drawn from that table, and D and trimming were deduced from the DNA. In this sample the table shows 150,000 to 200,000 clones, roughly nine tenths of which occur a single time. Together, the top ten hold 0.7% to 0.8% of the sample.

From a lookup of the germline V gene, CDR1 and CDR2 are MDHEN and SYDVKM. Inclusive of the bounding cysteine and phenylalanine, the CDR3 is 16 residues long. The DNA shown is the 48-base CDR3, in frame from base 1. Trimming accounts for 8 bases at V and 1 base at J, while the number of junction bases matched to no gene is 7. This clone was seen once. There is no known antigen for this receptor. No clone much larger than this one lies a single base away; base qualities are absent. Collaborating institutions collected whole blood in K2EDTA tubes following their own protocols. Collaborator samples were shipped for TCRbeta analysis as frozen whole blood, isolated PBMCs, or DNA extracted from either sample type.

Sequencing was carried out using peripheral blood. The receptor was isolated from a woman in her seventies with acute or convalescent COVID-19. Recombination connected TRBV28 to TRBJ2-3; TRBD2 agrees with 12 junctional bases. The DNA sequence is TGTGCCAGCTCTCCTAGCGGGAGGGCGGGCACAGATACGCAGTATTTT. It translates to CASSPSGRAGTDTQYF.